This note documents a single TCR beta chain sequence. This entry belongs to a study of OX40 agonist ivuxolimab in advanced cancers. Using immunoSEQ multiplex PCR, the repertoire was profiled, and TCRdb retains in-frame clones only, with some absent. This sample has some 74,000 clones; about 90% occur once, and the top ten carry less than 0.35%. This CDR3 has 16 residues. The germline V gene encodes CDR1 SGHRS and CDR2 YFSETQ. Trimming took off 4 bases at V and 1 base at J, with 16 bases between the two ends. Source: CD4+ or CD8+ T cells sorted from blood, taken in a trial of the OX40 agonist ivuxolimab. J is TRBJ2-3 and V is TRBV5-1; D ambiguous. This receptor was obtained from an adult with an advanced solid tumor such as melanoma, head and neck, liver or kidney cancer. This CDR3 reads CASSPLATAGTDTQYF. As DNA, the CDR3 is TGCGCCAGCAGCCCCTTAGCAACTGCGGGCACAGATACGCAGTATTTT.